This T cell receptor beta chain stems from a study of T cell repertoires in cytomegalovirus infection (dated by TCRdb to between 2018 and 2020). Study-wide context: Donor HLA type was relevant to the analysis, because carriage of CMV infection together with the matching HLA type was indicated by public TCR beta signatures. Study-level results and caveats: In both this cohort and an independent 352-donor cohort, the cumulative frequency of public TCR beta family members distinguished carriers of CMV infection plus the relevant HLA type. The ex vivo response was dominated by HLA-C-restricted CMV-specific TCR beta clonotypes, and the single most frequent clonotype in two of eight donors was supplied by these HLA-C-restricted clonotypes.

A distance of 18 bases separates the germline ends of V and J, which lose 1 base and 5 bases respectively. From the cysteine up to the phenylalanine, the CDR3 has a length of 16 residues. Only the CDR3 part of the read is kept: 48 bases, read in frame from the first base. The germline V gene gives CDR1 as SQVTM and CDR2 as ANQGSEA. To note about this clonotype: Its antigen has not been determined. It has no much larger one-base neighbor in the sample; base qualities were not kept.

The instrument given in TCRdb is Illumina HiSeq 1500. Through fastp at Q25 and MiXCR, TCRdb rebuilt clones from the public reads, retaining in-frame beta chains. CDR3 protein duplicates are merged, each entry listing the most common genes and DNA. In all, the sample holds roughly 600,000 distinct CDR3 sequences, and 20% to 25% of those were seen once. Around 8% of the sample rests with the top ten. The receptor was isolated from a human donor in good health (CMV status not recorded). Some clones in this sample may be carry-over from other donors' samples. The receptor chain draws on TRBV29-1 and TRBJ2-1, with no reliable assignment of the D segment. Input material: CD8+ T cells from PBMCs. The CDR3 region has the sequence CSVEGWRWGRDNEQFF. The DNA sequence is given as TGCAGCGTTGAAGGTTGGCGTTGGGGTAGGGACAATGAGCAGTTCTTC.